This T cell receptor beta chain was profiled in a study of cytomegalovirus exposure and HLA in healthy donors. Points from the study as a whole: Clonal expansion, a later analysis showed, was greater in HLA-associated TCR beta chains than in equally common others. Several of the most significant clusters appeared, in a later analysis, to be linked to common viral pathogens.

The primer mix had 60 Vbeta and 13 Jbeta primers. Clones were read by immunoSEQ multiplex PCR, and TCRdb kept only the in-frame ones, dropping some. Among approximately 130,000 clones listed, roughly 80% were seen once. CDR1 and CDR2 (germline): MDHEN, SYDVKM. Deletions cut 6 bases from V and 4 bases from J, with 12 bases between. The length of the CDR3 is 13 residues. As for this clone: Its antigen is unknown.

Donors likely had unrecorded immune exposures despite being nominally healthy when sampled. This TCR came from a man aged 50-59 years in good health and CMV-seronegative. The chain uses TRBV28 and TRBJ2-5; D gene ambiguous. What was sequenced was PBMCs. The CDR3 DNA follows: TGTGCCAGCAGCTCAAACAATGGAGAGACCCAGTACTTC. This encodes CASSSNNGETQYF.